Listed below are T cell receptor beta chains from one sample, sequenced in a study of response to subunit inactivated influenza vaccine. One entry per CDR3 protein results from TCRdb running MiXCR on the RT-PCR reads. The sample carries approximately 490,000 distinct CDR3 sequences, around 7.9% recorded once. The sequencing here drew on PBMCs from blood, taken about 24 months after vaccination. The receptors here all came from a man aged 50-75 years who received an inactivated influenza vaccine. Each CDR3 is given with its conserved first and last residue. D genes are given only for firm matches. Clone size is shown for a subset of rows, as once, few, many or a class of expanded clone.

J,V,D,size,DNA,CDR3
TRBJ1-5,TRBV12-3/TRBV12-4,.,many,TGTGCCAGCAGACCCACGGGGGGCGGCAATCAGCCCCAGCATTTT,CASRPTGGGNQPQHF
TRBJ2-3,TRBV5-1,.,.,TGCGCCAGCAGCCCAATTGTCACCGGCACAGATACGCAGTATTTT,CASSPIVTGTDTQYF
TRBJ1-1,TRBV7-2,.,many,TGTGCCAGCAGCTTAGTTCCGCGGGACACTGAAGCTTTCTTT,CASSLVPRDTEAFF
TRBJ2-5,TRBV29-1,.,many,TGCAGCGTTGAGAAAGGGGAGGAGACCCAGTACTTC,CSVEKGEETQYF
TRBJ2-2,TRBV4-2,.,many,TGTGCCAGCAGCCAAGACAGACTAGGTGGCGGGGAGCTGTTTTTT,CASSQDRLGGGELFF
TRBJ2-3,TRBV7-3,TRBD2,few,TGTGCCAGCAGCCTAATAGCGGGAGGAGCAGATACGCAGTATTTT,CASSLIAGGADTQYF
TRBJ2-1,TRBV9,.,many,TGTGCCAGCAGCGTAGTGGTGGGAGACTACAATGAGCAGTTCTTC,CASSVVVGDYNEQFF
TRBJ1-2,TRBV12-3/TRBV12-4,.,many,TGTGCCAGCAGTGTGACCAGGGGAGGTTCTGTCTACACCTTC,CASSVTRGGSVYTF
TRBJ1-1,TRBV3-1,.,.,TGTGCCAGCAGTATCCGGGGGGCTGAAGCTTTCTTT,CASSIRGAEAFF
TRBJ2-7,TRBV27,.,few,TGTGCCAGCAGCGCAGGGTTTGATAGAGAGCAGTACTTC,CASSAGFDREQYF
TRBJ2-5,TRBV10-3,TRBD1,.,TGTGCCATCAGTGACGTGACAGGGGGCAGAGAGACCCAGTACTTC,CAISDVTGGRETQYF
TRBJ1-2,TRBV11-2,.,.,TGTGCCAGCAGCTTAGAAATAGGTGGCTACACCTTC,CASSLEIGGYTF
TRBJ2-7,TRBV7-9,.,many,TGTGCCAGCAGCCCCACTGGGACTTACCTCTCCTACGAGCAGTACTTC,CASSPTGTYLSYEQYF
TRBJ2-1,TRBV12-5,.,.,TGTGCTAGTGGTTTGGCCCTCGGGAGTGAGCAGTTCTTC,CASGLALGSEQFF
TRBJ2-3,TRBV12-3/TRBV12-4,.,many,TGTGCCAGCAGTTTTGCAAGGGGGATTGAGACAGATACGCAGTATTTT,CASSFARGIETDTQYF